The rows below give T cell receptor beta chains drawn from one sample of a study of T cell responses to AZD1222 COVID-19 vaccine. Data came from immunoSEQ multiplex PCR; TCRdb stores just in-frame clones and leaves some out. Of over 150,000 clones in the sample, approximately 92% were seen once. Here the sequenced sample was peripheral blood, taken on day 0 of AZD1222 vaccination. Receptors were obtained from an adult in good health. CDR3s include the opening cysteine and the closing phenylalanine or tryptophan. The D gene is left open where the match is weak. The size entry is marked missing in some rows and otherwise reads once, few, many or a size class.

>.|TRBJ2-1|.|14|TRBV5-5
TGTGCCAGCAGCTTGGGGGGGCCCTACAATGAGCAGTTCTTC
CASSLGGPYNEQFF
>TRBD1|TRBJ1-2|.|16|TRBV3-1/TRBV3-2
TGTGCCAGCATAGCCGGGACAGGGGCTACTAACTATGGCTACACCTTC
CASIAGTGATNYGYTF
>.|TRBJ1-1|.|13|TRBV10-2
TGCGCCAGCAGTGACAGGGAGGTGACTGAAGCTTTCTTT
CASSDREVTEAFF
>.|TRBJ2-5|.|15|TRBV19
TGTGCCAGTAGTATAAGCAGCGGGTTGCAAGAGACCCAGTACTTC
CASSISSGLQETQYF
>.|TRBJ1-5|.|15|TRBV5-1
TGCGCCAGCAGCTTTTTGCCAGGCCGCAATCAGCCCCAGCATTTT
CASSFLPGRNQPQHF
>.|TRBJ1-2|.|15|TRBV5-5
TGTGCCAGCAGCTTGACGACCCAGGGATTCTATGGCTACACCTTC
CASSLTTQGFYGYTF
>.|TRBJ2-1|.|12|TRBV2
TGTGCCAGCAGTTTTGGGGGCGATGAGCAGTTCTTC
CASSFGGDEQFF
>.|TRBJ1-1|.|13|TRBV5-4
TGTGCCAGCAGATACGACAGGAACACTGAAGCTTTCTTT
CASRYDRNTEAFF
>.|TRBJ1-1|.|17|TRBV13
TGTGCCAGCAGCACCCATGATTCGGGCCCCGGGGTCACTGAAGCTTTCTTT
CASSTHDSGPGVTEAFF
>TRBD1|TRBJ1-2|.|13|TRBV29-1
TGCAGCGTTGAAGGGACAGGGGGCGATGGCTACACCTTC
CSVEGTGGDGYTF
>.|TRBJ2-1|.|15|TRBV19
TGTGCCAGTAGTATACTTACAGGCCTATTCAATGAGCAGTTCTTC
CASSILTGLFNEQFF
>.|TRBJ1-1|.|14|TRBV19
TGTGCCACTAGAACTGGGGGGGAGCACACTGAAGCTTTCTTT
CATRTGGEHTEAFF
>.|TRBJ1-1|.|12|TRBV4-3
TGCGCCAGCAGCCAAGGGGAAACTGAAGCTTTCTTT
CASSQGETEAFF
>.|TRBJ2-2|.|16|TRBV18
TGTGCCAGCTCCTACACGGGGCAGGGATACACCGGGGAGCTGTTTTTT
CASSYTGQGYTGELFF
>.|TRBJ1-1|.|12|TRBV5-4
TGTGCCAGCAGCCTAGACGGCGGTGAAGCTTTCTTT
CASSLDGGEAFF
>.|TRBJ2-7|.|12|TRBV19
TGTGCCAGTAGCCTGGACTACTACGAGCAGTACTTC
CASSLDYYEQYF
>.|TRBJ1-2|once|16|TRBV9
TGTGCCAGCAGCGTAGGTTGGAGCCGGAAGAGTCATGGCTACACCTTC
CASSVGWSRKSHGYTF